The 24 T cell receptor beta chains given below trace back to one sample, sequenced in a study of blood T cell repertoires in COVID-19. Only in-frame clones appear in the TCRdb table, and some are missing; sequencing was by immunoSEQ multiplex PCR. This table holds approximately 350,000 clones, less than 90% found once. Sequencing was carried out using PBMCs or T cells enriched from blood (not recorded which). These receptors came from a woman under 40 who had recovered from COVID-19.

The gene calls are TRBV27 and TRBJ2-1; TRBD2 agrees at 8 bases. There are 16 residues in the CDR3. V shed 3 bases and J 9 bases; nucleotides not matched to a gene: 13. Germline values: CDR1 MNHEY, CDR2 SMNVEV (reference sequence). The CDR3 DNA is TGTGCCAGCAGTTTCGCTGGGACTAGTTTCTATGGTGAGCAGTTCTTC. Its protein is CASSFAGTSFYGEQFF.

The chain couples TRBV4-1 to TRBJ2-1; D possibly corresponds to TRBD2 (6 bases). Germline-derived CDR1 and CDR2 are MGHRA and YSYEKL. The CDR3 runs to 14 residues. Trimming pared 5 bases from V and 5 bases from J, leaving 13 bases between. This CDR3 reads CASSSPGRHNEQFF. CDR3 sequence (DNA): TGCGCCAGCAGCTCCCCAGGGAGGCACAATGAGCAGTTCTTC.

The chain employs TRBV3-1 (or the pseudogene TRBV3-2) and TRBJ2-5; 11 bases map to TRBD2. Germline values: CDR1 LGHDT, CDR2 YNNKEL (reference sequence). V shed 1 base and J 2 bases; nucleotides not matched to a gene: 9. The CDR3 runs to 18 residues. In DNA, the CDR3 is TGTGCCAGCAGCCAAGGGACTAGCGGGTATGTTCCACAAGAGACCCAGTACTTC. Protein product: CASSQGTSGYVPQETQYF.

The chain links TRBV19 to TRBJ2-5, with a tentative D call TRBD1 (6 bases). This CDR3 is 16 amino acids long. Trimming pared 5 bases from V and 5 bases from J, leaving 21 bases between. In germline, CDR1 is LNHDA, CDR2 SQIVND (reference sequence). The CDR3 bases are TGTGCCAGTAGTTCACAAAGTTCACAGGGCTTGGAGACCCAGTACTTC. This translates into CASSSQSSQGLETQYF.

The rearrangement links TRBV6-1 to TRBJ2-7; TRBD2 agrees at 10 bases. Unmatched junction bases numbered 2, after V lost 2 bases and J lost 4 bases. This CDR3 has 14 amino acids. The V gene's germline CDR1 is MNHNS and CDR2 SASEGT. The CDR3 DNA sequence: TGTGCCAGCAGTGAAAGCGGGGGGGCTTACGAGCAGTACTTC. This codes for CASSESGGAYEQYF.

This chain joins TRBV6-6 and TRBJ2-5, with 10 bases identical to TRBD2. V lost 3 bases to trimming and J lost 2 bases; unmatched junction nucleotides: 3. Germline CDR1 is MNHNY and CDR2 is SVGAGI (reference sequence). The CDR3 consists of 15 residues. The CDR3 here is CASSYLAGVQETQYF. The CDR3 DNA reads TGTGCCAGCAGTTATCTAGCGGGGGTTCAAGAGACCCAGTACTTC.

The table lists this clone with a count of one. J is TRBJ2-7 and V is TRBV18; 11 bases map to TRBD1. CDR1 is KGHSH and CDR2 is LQKENI in the germline V gene. This CDR3 is built from 15 residues. Trimming at V came to 5 bases and at J to 4 bases, leaving 7 bases not matched to a gene. CDR3 bases: TGTGCCAGCTCAAGGGACAGGGGGAGTCGATACGAGCAGTACTTC. Translation gives CASSRDRGSRYEQYF.

The rearrangement uses TRBV25-1 and TRBJ2-7; TRBD1 aligns across 9 bases. Germline CDR1 is MGHDK and CDR2 is SYGVNS. Unmatched junction bases numbered 3, after V lost 3 bases and J lost 0 bases. There are 15 residues in the CDR3. The CDR3 is CASSDPGQGSYEQYF. The CDR3 nucleotides read TGTGCCAGCAGTGATCCGGGACAGGGCTCCTACGAGCAGTACTTC.

Here the CDR3 DNA reads TGTGCCAGCAGCCAAGAGGCCCGAGGGAGCAATCAGCCCCAGCATTTT. Protein product: CASSQEARGSNQPQHF. This chain uses TRBV4-2 with TRBJ1-5, with D unclear. Trimming took off 0 bases at V and 1 base at J, with 10 bases between the two ends. The CDR3 is 16 amino acids. CDR1 and CDR2 from the germline V gene are LGHNA and YNFKEQ.

The V call is TRBV20-1, the J call TRBJ2-7; D perhaps matches TRBD2 (5 bases). The CDR3 totals 11 residues. Trimming stripped 3 bases from V and 6 bases from J, with 9 bases between. The V gene's germline CDR1 is DFQATT and CDR2 SNEGSKA (reference sequence). This CDR3 is CSARDSGEQYF. The CDR3 DNA reads TGCAGTGCTAGGGACTCTGGCGAGCAGTACTTC.

The rearrangement uses TRBV9 and TRBJ1-1, with TRBD1 as a possible D gene (6 bases). From germline, CDR1 is SGDLS and CDR2 YYNGEE. The CDR3 contains 13 residues. V lost 4 bases and J lost 7, with 14 bases in between. The CDR3: CASSFTGSGEAFF. The CDR3 nucleotides are TGTGCCAGCAGCTTTACAGGGTCGGGTGAAGCTTTCTTT.

The chain carries TRBV7-9 and TRBJ2-2; D uncertain. There are 15 residues in the CDR3. Between the trimmed V and J ends, which lost 5 bases and 6 bases, there was a span of 16 bases. Germline lookup yields CDR1 SEHNR and CDR2 FQNEAQ (reference sequence). The CDR3 loop is CASSPRQVNAGELFF. For the CDR3, the DNA is TGTGCCAGCAGCCCCCGTCAGGTCAACGCCGGGGAGCTGTTTTTT.

Only a few counts were recorded for this clone. The gene calls are TRBV11-2 and TRBJ1-6, with TRBD1 identical over 10 bases. The junction had 8 bases not matched to a gene; V was cut back by 6 bases and J by 9 bases. Germline-derived CDR1 and CDR2 are SGHAT and FQNNGV. This CDR3 region has 15 residues. For the CDR3, the DNA is TGTGCCAGCAGTTCCATGGGGGACAGGGGTTCACCCCTCCACTTT. This encodes CASSSMGDRGSPLHF. Supplemented by reference TRBV11-2 and TRBJ1-6, the full variable domain reads EAGVAQSPRYKIIEKRQSVAFWCNPISGHATLYWYQQILGQGPKLLIQFQNNGVVDDSQLPKDRFSAERLKGVDSTLKIQPAKLEDSAVYLCASSSMGDRGSPLHFGNGTRLTVT.

The chain has TRBV11-1 and TRBJ2-3; tentative D call: TRBD2 (6 bases). Per the germline V gene, CDR1 is SGHAT and CDR2 is FQDESV (reference sequence). Deletions cut 3 bases from V and 2 bases from J, with 9 bases between. This CDR3 spans 14 amino acids. CDR3 nucleotide sequence: TGTGCCAGCAGCTTTTCGGGAGTCACAGATACGCAGTATTTT. This translates into CASSFSGVTDTQYF.

The chain carries TRBV2 and TRBJ1-4; D gene uncertain. V was clipped by 7 bases and J by 11 bases, with 11 bases between them. Germline CDR1 is SNHLY and CDR2 is FYNNEI. The CDR3 has 11 amino acids. In nucleotides, the CDR3 is TGTGCCAGCATCGGGTGGGAGAAACTGTTTTTT. Residues: CASIGWEKLFF.

The chain carries TRBV29-1 and TRBJ1-2; 7 nucleotides align to TRBD1. This CDR3 has 14 residues. V lost 7 bases to trimming and J lost 8 bases; unmatched junction nucleotides: 16. In germline, CDR1 is SQVTM, CDR2 ANQGSEA. The DNA of the CDR3 is TGCAGCGCTTCGGCTAAGCAGGGGGTAGGGGGCTACACCTTC. Translating gives CSASAKQGVGGYTF.

A few counts support this clone. The chain recombines TRBV5-1 with TRBJ2-5; 8 positions agree with TRBD1. Unmatched junction bases numbered 6, after V lost 3 bases and J lost 5 bases. The CDR3 length is 14 residues. Germline V CDR1 and CDR2: SGHRS, YFSETQ. DNA of the CDR3: TGCGCCAGCAGCTACGGACAGGGAACGGAGACCCAGTACTTC. Residues: CASSYGQGTETQYF.

This clone was recorded a few times. The chain couples TRBV2 to TRBJ2-1, with 10 bases fitting TRBD2. V lost 8 bases, J lost 8 bases, and 3 bases stayed unmatched. The CDR3 sequence is 12 residues long. Germline V gene lookup returns CDR1 SNHLY and CDR2 FYNNEI. CDR3 residues: CASSSGSYEQFF. The CDR3 coding sequence is TGTGCCAGCTCTAGCGGGAGCTATGAGCAGTTCTTC. The full variable domain, rest sourced from reference TRBV2 and TRBJ2-1, is EPEVTQTPSHQVTQMGQEVILRCVPISNHLYFYWYRQILGQKVEFLVSFYNNEISEKSEIFDDQFSVERPDGSNFTLKIRSTKLEDSAMYFCASSSGSYEQFFGPGTRLTVL.

This clone was seen just once. The chain recombines TRBV27 with TRBJ2-7, with 9 bases fitting TRBD1. Unmatched junction bases numbered 10, after V lost 4 bases and J lost 6 bases. The CDR3 has 15 residues. The germline V gene has CDR1 MNHEY and CDR2 SMNVEV (reference sequence). The CDR3 is CASSSWGQGVTEQYF. Here the CDR3 DNA reads TGTGCCAGCAGTTCCTGGGGACAGGGTGTTACCGAGCAGTACTTC.

The chain carries TRBV11-2 and TRBJ1-2; TRBD1 aligns across 8 bases. There are 13 residues in the CDR3. J was trimmed by 8 bases and V by 4 bases; bases with no gene match: 6. Germline loops: CDR1 SGHAT, CDR2 FQNNGV. CDR3 sequence (DNA): TGTGCCAGCAGCTCTCAGGGGGCCACGGGCTACACCTTC. Translating gives CASSSQGATGYTF.

This clone was observed once. The chain has TRBV5-1 and TRBJ2-2, with TRBD2 identical over 8 bases. The CDR3 spans 15 residues. Trimming took 0 bases from V and 5 from J; bases not matched to a gene: 3. CDR1 is SGHRS, CDR2 YFSETQ, per germline. CDR3 region: CASSLGGGPTGELFF. CDR3 nucleotides: TGCGCCAGCAGCTTGGGCGGGGGGCCAACCGGGGAGCTGTTTTTT.

The sample holds a few counts of this clone. The chain recombines TRBV7-2 with TRBJ1-2; 9 nucleotides agree with TRBD1. CDR1 SGHTA and CDR2 FQGNSA come from the germline V gene. The CDR3 is 13 residues long. J lost 8 bases, V lost 3 bases, and 4 bases had no gene match. The CDR3 nucleotides are TGTGCCAGCAGCTTGTATGGGACAGGGGGCTACACCTTC. It is translated as CASSLYGTGGYTF.

A few counts support this clone. The chain carries TRBV10-3 and TRBJ1-3; D gene uncertain. Germline loops: CDR1 ENHRY, CDR2 SYGVKD. The V and J ends lost 5 bases and 0 bases respectively, with 14 bases between them. This CDR3 contains 16 residues. DNA for the CDR3: TGTGCCATCAGTTCCCTTACATCTTACTCTGGAAACACCATATATTTT. Encoded protein: CAISSLTSYSGNTIYF.

V gene TRBV3-1 (or the pseudogene TRBV3-2) combines with J gene TRBJ1-6; D gene uncertain. The germline V and J ends were trimmed by 4 bases and 0 bases, with 16 bases remaining between them. The germline V gene has CDR1 LGHDT and CDR2 YNNKEL (reference sequence). This CDR3 spans 18 amino acids. The CDR3 region is CASSPSGIRSSYNSPLHF. CDR3 sequence (DNA): TGTGCCAGCAGCCCGTCGGGGATCAGGAGCTCCTATAATTCACCCCTCCACTTT.